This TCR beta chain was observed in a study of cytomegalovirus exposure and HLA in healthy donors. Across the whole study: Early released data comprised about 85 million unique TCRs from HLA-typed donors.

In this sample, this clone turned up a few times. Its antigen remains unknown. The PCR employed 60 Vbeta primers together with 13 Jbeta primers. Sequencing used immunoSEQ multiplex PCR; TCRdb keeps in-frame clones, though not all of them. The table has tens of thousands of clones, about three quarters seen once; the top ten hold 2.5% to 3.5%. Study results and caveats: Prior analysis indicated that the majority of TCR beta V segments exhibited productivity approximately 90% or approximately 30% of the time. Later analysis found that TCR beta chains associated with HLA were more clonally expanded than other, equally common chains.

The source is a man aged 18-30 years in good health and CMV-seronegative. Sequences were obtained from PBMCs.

The CDR3 DNA reads TGTGCCAGCAGCTCACAACAGGGAATACCCTACGAGCAGTACTTC. Its translation is CASSSQQGIPYEQYF. This chain connects TRBV7-9 to TRBJ2-7; a weak D match, TRBD1 (6 bases). Trimming took off 4 bases at V and 2 bases at J, with 15 bases between the two ends. Germline CDR1 SEHNR, CDR2 FQNEAQ (reference sequence). This CDR3 comprises 15 residues.